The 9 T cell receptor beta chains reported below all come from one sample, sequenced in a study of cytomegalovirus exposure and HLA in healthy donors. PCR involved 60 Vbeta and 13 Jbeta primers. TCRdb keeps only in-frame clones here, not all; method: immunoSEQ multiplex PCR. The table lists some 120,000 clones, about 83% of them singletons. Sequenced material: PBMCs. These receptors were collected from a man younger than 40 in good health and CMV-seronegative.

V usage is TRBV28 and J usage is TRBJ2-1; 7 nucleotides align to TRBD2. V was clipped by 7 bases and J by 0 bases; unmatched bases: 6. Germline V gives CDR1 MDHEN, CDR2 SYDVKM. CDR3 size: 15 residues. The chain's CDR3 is CASTFGGDSYNEQFF. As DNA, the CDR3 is TGTGCCAGCACCTTTGGGGGGGACTCCTACAATGAGCAGTTCTTC. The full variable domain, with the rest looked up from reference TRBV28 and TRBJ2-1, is DVKVTQSSRYLVKRTGEKVFLECVQDMDHENMFWYRQDPGLGLRLIYFSYDVKMKEKGDIPEGYSVSREKKERFSLILESASTNQTSMYLCASTFGGDSYNEQFFGPGTRLTVL.

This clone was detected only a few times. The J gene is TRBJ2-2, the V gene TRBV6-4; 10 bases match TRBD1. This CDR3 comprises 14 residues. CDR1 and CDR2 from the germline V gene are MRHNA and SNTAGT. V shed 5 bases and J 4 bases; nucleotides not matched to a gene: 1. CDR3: CASSRQGATGELFF. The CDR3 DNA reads TGTGCCAGCAGTCGACAGGGGGCCACCGGGGAGCTGTTTTTT.

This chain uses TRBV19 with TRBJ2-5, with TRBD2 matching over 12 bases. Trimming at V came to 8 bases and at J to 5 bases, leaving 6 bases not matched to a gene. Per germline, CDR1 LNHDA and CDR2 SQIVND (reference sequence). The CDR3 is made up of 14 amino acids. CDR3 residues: CASSTSGGLETQYF. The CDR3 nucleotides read TGTGCCAGTTCTACTAGCGGGGGGCTGGAGACCCAGTACTTC.

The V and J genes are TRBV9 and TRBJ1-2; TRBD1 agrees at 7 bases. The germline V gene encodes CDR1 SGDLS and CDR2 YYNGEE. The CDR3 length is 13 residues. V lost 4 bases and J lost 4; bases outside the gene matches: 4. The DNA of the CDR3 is TGTGCCAGCAGCAGACAGGGTCCCTATGGCTACACCTTC. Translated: CASSRQGPYGYTF.

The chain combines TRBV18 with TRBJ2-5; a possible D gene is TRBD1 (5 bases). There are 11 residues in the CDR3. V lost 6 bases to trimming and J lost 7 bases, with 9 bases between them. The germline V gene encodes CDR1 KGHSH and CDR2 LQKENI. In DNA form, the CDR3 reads TGTGCCAGCTCCCCCCAGGGGACCCAGTACTTC. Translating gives CASSPQGTQYF.

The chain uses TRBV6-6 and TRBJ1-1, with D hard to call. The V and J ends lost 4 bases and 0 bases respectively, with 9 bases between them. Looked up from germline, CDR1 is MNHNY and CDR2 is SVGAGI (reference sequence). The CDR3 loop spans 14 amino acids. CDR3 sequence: CASSLAGMNTEAFF. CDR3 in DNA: TGTGCCAGCAGTTTGGCGGGAATGAACACTGAAGCTTTCTTT.

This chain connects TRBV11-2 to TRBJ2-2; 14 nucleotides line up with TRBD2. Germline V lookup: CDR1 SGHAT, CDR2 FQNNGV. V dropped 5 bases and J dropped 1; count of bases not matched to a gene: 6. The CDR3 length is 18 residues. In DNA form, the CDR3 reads TGTGCCAGCAGCGCGCGCGGGACTAGCGGGGGGAACACCGGGGAGCTGTTTTTT. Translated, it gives CASSARGTSGGNTGELFF.

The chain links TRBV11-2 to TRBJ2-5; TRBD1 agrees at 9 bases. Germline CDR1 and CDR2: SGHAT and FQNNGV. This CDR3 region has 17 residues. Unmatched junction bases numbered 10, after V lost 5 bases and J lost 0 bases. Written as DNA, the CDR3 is TGTGCCAGCAGCCCCCGATCCGGGACAGGGTACCAAGAGACCCAGTACTTC. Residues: CASSPRSGTGYQETQYF.

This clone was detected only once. This chain's CDR3 is CASSLGRVVAGELFF. The CDR3 region has the DNA TGTGCCAGCAGTTTGGGGAGGGTGGTGGCCGGGGAGCTGTTTTTT. The chain employs TRBV28 and TRBJ2-2; 7 nucleotides agree with TRBD2. V was clipped by 3 bases and J by 6 bases; unmatched bases: 7. CDR1 and CDR2 from the germline V gene are MDHEN and SYDVKM. CDR3 length: 15 amino acids. Looking up the rest from reference TRBV28 and TRBJ2-2 gives the full variable domain: DVKVTQSSRYLVKRTGEKVFLECVQDMDHENMFWYRQDPGLGLRLIYFSYDVKMKEKGDIPEGYSVSREKKERFSLILESASTNQTSMYLCASSLGRVVAGELFFGEGSRLTVL.